These T cell receptor beta chains were read from a single sample in a study of blood T cell repertoires in COVID-19. The data were produced by immunoSEQ multiplex PCR, yet TCRdb's version contains in-frame clones alone and is incomplete. The sample yields about 370,000 clones, around 89% seen once. The sample consisted of peripheral blood. The receptor source for this set is a woman between 25 and 40 years old with COVID-19, enrolled during active disease. Each CDR3 is given with its conserved first and last residue. Fields, in order: J gene, V gene, clone size, D gene, CDR3 length, CDR3 DNA, CDR3 protein. D genes are given only for firm matches. Rows give clone size only sometimes, using once, few, many, or a class for an expanded clone.

>TRBJ1-1|TRBV27|-|-|15
TGTGCCAGCAGTTTTGAAAGGGGATTGGACACTGAAGCTTTCTTT
CASSFERGLDTEAFF
>TRBJ2-1|TRBV7-2|once|-|19
TGTGCCAGCAGCTTAGCGGGGGGTGAGGTGGGAACCTCCTACAATGAGCAGTTCTTC
CASSLAGGEVGTSYNEQFF
>TRBJ2-1|TRBV5-5|-|-|15
TGTGCCAGCAGCTCCGGGACTGGGACCTACAATGAGCAGTTCTTC
CASSSGTGTYNEQFF
>TRBJ2-1|TRBV28|-|TRBD2|16
TGTGCCAGCAGTTCTAAGCGGGGGTCCCTATACAATGAGCAGTTCTTC
CASSSKRGSLYNEQFF
>TRBJ2-1|TRBV7-7|-|TRBD1|17
TGTGCTAGCAGCTTAGATCACAGGGGTATTACCTACAATGAGCAGTTCTTC
CASSLDHRGITYNEQFF
>TRBJ2-3|TRBV29-1|once|-|12
TGCAGCGTTACTGAACAGGGACGTACGCAGTATTTT
CSVTEQGRTQYF
>TRBJ2-1|TRBV9|-|TRBD2|15
TGTGCCAGCAGCGTAGACGGGGGGGATTACAATGAGCAGTTCTTC
CASSVDGGDYNEQFF
>TRBJ1-1|TRBV18|-|-|15
TGTGCCAGCTCACCAACAGGGTCAAGGAACACTGAAGCTTTCTTT
CASSPTGSRNTEAFF
>TRBJ2-7|TRBV5-5|-|TRBD1|13
TGTGCCAGCAGCGTTAGGGGGCACCACGAGCAGTACTTC
CASSVRGHHEQYF
>TRBJ1-2|TRBV28|-|-|14
TGTGCCAGCAACCGGGCAGGGGCGAACTATGGCTACACCTTC
CASNRAGANYGYTF
>TRBJ1-3|TRBV5-6|-|TRBD1|17
TGTGCCAGCAGCTTGGCTACAGGGGGCGCTTTAGGAAACACCATATATTTT
CASSLATGGALGNTIYF
>TRBJ1-4|TRBV28|-|TRBD1|15
TGTGCCAGCAGTAACACAGGGGGCCTTAATGAAAAACTGTTTTTT
CASSNTGGLNEKLFF
>TRBJ1-2|TRBV6-4|-|TRBD1|15
TGTGCCAGCATTATATCCGGGACAGGGATCTATGGCTACACCTTC
CASIISGTGIYGYTF
>TRBJ2-7|TRBV2|-|TRBD1|14
TGTGCCAGCAGGCTACAGGGGGCCTACTACGAGCAGTACTTC
CASRLQGAYYEQYF
>TRBJ2-7|TRBV6-1|few|TRBD1|15
TGTGCCAGCAGTATCGGACAGGGGGCTTGGTACGAGCAGTACTTC
CASSIGQGAWYEQYF
>TRBJ2-6|TRBV5-1|-|-|15
TGCGCCAGCAGCTTGACAAACTCTGGGGCCAACGTCCTGACTTTC
CASSLTNSGANVLTF
>TRBJ2-7|TRBV5-4|once|TRBD2|13
TGTGCCAGCAGCTGGGGACTAGCTGGCGAGCAGTACTTC
CASSWGLAGEQYF
>TRBJ2-5|TRBV5-4|-|-|14
TGTGCCAGCAGTCCAGGCACCGCACAAGAGACCCAGTACTTC
CASSPGTAQETQYF
>TRBJ2-1|TRBV6-5|-|TRBD2|13
TGTGCCAGCAAGTTAAGTAGCGGGTCCCCCCAGTTCTTC
CASKLSSGSPQFF
>TRBJ2-1|TRBV4-1|-|-|16
TGCGCCAGCAGCCAAGATAGAGGGAGCTCCTACAATGAGCAGTTCTTC
CASSQDRGSSYNEQFF
>TRBJ1-1|TRBV29-1|-|-|13
TGCAGCGTTGAAGAAACAGAGAACACTGAAGCTTTCTTT
CSVEETENTEAFF
>TRBJ1-4|TRBV9|-|TRBD1|16
TGTGCCAGCAGCCAAAGTCAACAGGGGGCGATTGAAAAACTGTTTTTT
CASSQSQQGAIEKLFF
>TRBJ1-1|TRBV9|-|-|14
TGTGCCAGCAGCCCCCGGGGTGTGGACACTGAAGCTTTCTTT
CASSPRGVDTEAFF
>TRBJ1-2|TRBV7-9|-|TRBD1|15
TGTGCCAGCAGCTTATGGGACAGGGGGCCCTATGGCTACACCTTC
CASSLWDRGPYGYTF
>TRBJ1-4|TRBV24-1|once|TRBD1|15
TGTGCCACCAGTGATCGGGCGGACAGGTATGAAAAGCTGTTTTTT
CATSDRADRYEKLFF
>TRBJ1-6|TRBV6-2/TRBV6-3|-|TRBD1|15
TGTGCCAGCAGTTACGGGGACAGGGATAATTCACCCCTCCACTTT
CASSYGDRDNSPLHF
>TRBJ2-4|TRBV21-1|-|-|15
TGTGCCAGCAGCGTCCGGGACATTCCCAAAAACATTCAGTACTTC
CASSVRDIPKNIQYF
>TRBJ1-5|TRBV6-2/TRBV6-3|-|TRBD1|17
TGTGCCAGCGGCCGGGACAGGGGGGGGCATAGCAATCAGCCCCAGCATTTT
CASGRDRGGHSNQPQHF
>TRBJ2-7|TRBV6-2/TRBV6-3|-|-|13
TGTGCCAGCAGCATAGGGGGGGTATACGAGCAGTACTTC
CASSIGGVYEQYF
>TRBJ1-1|TRBV7-2|-|TRBD1|13
TGTGCCAGCAGCACCCGACAGGGCAATGTAGCTTTCTTT
CASSTRQGNVAFF
>TRBJ1-2|TRBV7-9|-|TRBD1|16
TGTGCCAGCAGCTTAGCCCCAATGGCAGGGGGCTATGGCTACACCTTC
CASSLAPMAGGYGYTF
>TRBJ2-7|TRBV28|-|TRBD1|15
TGTGCCAGCAGTTTATTACAGGGGGCAGACTACGAGCAGTACTTC
CASSLLQGADYEQYF
>TRBJ2-7|TRBV18|-|TRBD2|18
TGTGCCAGCTCACCAAGGTCTAGCGGGGGCCCCAGCTCCTACGAGCAGTACTTC
CASSPRSSGGPSSYEQYF
>TRBJ2-1|TRBV11-3|-|TRBD2|18
TGTGCCAGCAGCCTCTCGGGACTAGCTTCAAGCTCCTACAATGAGCAGTTCTTC
CASSLSGLASSSYNEQFF
>TRBJ1-5|TRBV28|-|-|14
TGTGCCAGCAGTGTGGTACAGGGAATACAGCCCCAGCATTTT
CASSVVQGIQPQHF
>TRBJ2-3|TRBV6-2/TRBV6-3|-|-|12
TGTGCCAGCAGTTTGAGGTCAGATACGCAGTATTTT
CASSLRSDTQYF
>TRBJ2-2|TRBV30|few|TRBD1|14
TGTGCCTGGAAGGGGGGACAGGTCACCGGGGAGCTGTTTTTT
CAWKGGQVTGELFF
>TRBJ2-2|TRBV7-2|-|TRBD2|16
TGTGCCAGCAGGGCTAGCGGGGGGATGAACACCGGGGAGCTGTTTTTT
CASRASGGMNTGELFF
>TRBJ1-2|TRBV19|-|-|17
TGTGCCAGTAGTACCCCCTGGGGGGGGCGAGGAGACTATGGCTACACCTTC
CASSTPWGGRGDYGYTF
>TRBJ2-6|TRBV24-1|-|-|19
TGTGCCACCAGTGGGGAGGGGGATACTGGCCCCTCTGGGGCCAACGTCCTGACTTTC
CATSGEGDTGPSGANVLTF
>TRBJ1-4|TRBV15|-|-|15
TGTGCCACCAGCAGAGGTCGGCAGGGTGCTGAAAAACTGTTTTTT
CATSRGRQGAEKLFF
>TRBJ2-3|TRBV6-1|-|TRBD2|17
TGTGCCAGCAGTGAGGTCGTAATAGCGGGGGGGCCACATACGCAGTATTTT
CASSEVVIAGGPHTQYF
>TRBJ2-3|TRBV2|-|-|14
TGTGCCAGCAGTGAAGCGCGAGAACTAGTCACGCAGTATTTT
CASSEARELVTQYF